The clone carrying this T cell receptor (beta chain) was seen more than once but under ten times. What it binds is unknown. MiXCR, run by TCRdb on the PCR reads, gives a single entry per CDR3 protein. Among a few hundred thousand distinct CDR3 sequences listed, roughly a quarter were seen once. The record originates from a study of molecular identifiers for immune sequencing clone quantification. The study, taken as a whole, reports: The study found clones above 20 RNA copies held over 98% of effector molecules and under 1% in naive cells.

The ends lost 1 base at V and 6 bases at J; junction bases unmatched: 7. Germline loops: CDR1 MGHRA, CDR2 YSYEKL. The CDR3 covers 15 residues. Sample: naive CD8+ T cells from blood, with Jurkat cell RNA spiked in. Documented subset: FACS-sorted CD8+CD4-CCR7+CD45RA+ naive T cells. This receptor was identified in a human donor in good health. Some libraries in this study had Jurkat cell RNA spiked in. The chain recombines TRBV4-1 with TRBJ2-7; 9 nucleotides line up with TRBD1. The CDR3 region is CASSQGSGTGFEQYF. CDR3 DNA: TGCGCCAGCAGCCAAGGGTCCGGGACAGGGTTCGAGCAGTACTTC.